The 30 T cell receptor beta chains below were found in one sample sequenced in a study of T cell responses to AZD1222 COVID-19 vaccine. Using immunoSEQ multiplex PCR, the repertoire was profiled, and TCRdb retains in-frame clones only, with some absent. The sample lists about 140,000 clones, just over 85% occurring once. The material was peripheral blood, obtained on day 0 of AZD1222 vaccination. The receptors were sampled from an adult in good health.

CDR3 DNA: TGTGCCAGTAGTACACCGAACACTGAAGCTTTCTTT. As protein: CASSTPNTEAFF. This chain connects TRBV19 to TRBJ1-1, with D uncertain. The CDR3 has 12 amino acids. The germline CDR1 and CDR2 sequences are LNHDA and SQIVND (reference sequence). V was pared by 4 bases and J by 1 base, with 4 bases between.

The rearrangement joins TRBV28 to TRBJ2-2, with 9 bases fitting TRBD1. Losses at the gene ends were 9 bases for V and 6 bases for J; bases not matched to a gene: 8. Germline CDR1 MDHEN, CDR2 SYDVKM. The CDR3 extends over 14 amino acids. The CDR3, as DNA: TGTGCCAGTCACCGGGACAGGGAAGCCGGGGAGCTGTTTTTT. Its translation is CASHRDREAGELFF.

The J gene is TRBJ1-1, the V gene TRBV14; D remains ambiguous. V was shortened by 1 base and J by 0 bases, with 6 bases between the two germline ends. The CDR3 sequence is 14 residues long. CDR1 and CDR2 from the germline V gene are SGHDN and FVKESK. The CDR3 sequence: CASSQVGLNTEAFF. The CDR3 nucleotides are TGTGCCAGCAGCCAAGTTGGGTTGAACACTGAAGCTTTCTTT.

The chain uses TRBV6-6 and TRBJ1-5; D call uncertain. Germline V CDR1 and CDR2: MNHNY, SVGAGI (reference sequence). V shed 6 bases and J shed 1 base, with 10 bases lying between them. The CDR3 contains 14 residues. The DNA for the CDR3 is TGTGCCAGCAGCTCCGTGGGGAGCAATCAGCCCCAGCATTTT. Amino acids: CASSSVGSNQPQHF.

The chain uses TRBV27 and TRBJ2-3; tentative D call: TRBD1 (6 bases). The CDR3 covers 15 residues. The V gene's germline CDR1 is MNHEY and CDR2 SMNVEV (reference sequence). The V end lost 5 bases, the J end lost 3 bases, and 15 bases lay between the germline ends. The CDR3 DNA reads as TGTGCCAGCAGTCCCAACAGGGAGACAACAGATACGCAGTATTTT. It specifies CASSPNRETTDTQYF.

The genes are TRBV20-1 and TRBJ1-1; no clear D. This CDR3 is 10 amino acids long. Trimming stripped 3 bases from V and 11 bases from J, with 10 bases between. Germline V gene data show CDR1 as DFQATT and CDR2 as SNEGSKA (reference sequence). CDR3 DNA sequence: TGCAGTGCTAGCTCACCTGGGGCTTTCTTT. It translates to CSASSPGAFF.

This chain joins TRBV5-1 and TRBJ2-7; 12 nucleotides align to TRBD2. CDR1 is SGHRS and CDR2 is YFSETQ in the germline V gene. There are 18 residues in the CDR3. With 2 bases clipped from V and 5 bases from J, the junction kept 14 bases outside the gene matches. The CDR3 reads CASSFSRLAGAKRDEQYF. Here the CDR3 DNA reads TGCGCCAGCAGCTTTTCGAGACTAGCGGGAGCGAAAAGGGACGAGCAGTACTTC. Looking up the rest from reference TRBV5-1 and TRBJ2-7 gives the full variable domain: KAGVTQTPRYLIKTRGQQVTLSCSPISGHRSVSWYQQTPGQGLQFLFEYFSETQRNKGNFPGRFSGRQFSNSRSEMNVSTLELGDSALYLCASSFSRLAGAKRDEQYFGPGTRLTVT.

This clone was observed a handful of times. This rearrangement joins TRBV18 to TRBJ2-3; 7 bases are a match to TRBD2. The germline gives CDR1 KGHSH, CDR2 LQKENI. CDR3 length: 13 amino acids. V trimming: 11 bases; J trimming: 1 base; junction bases outside the gene matches: 6. Here the CDR3 DNA reads TGTGCCGCCCGGGACTATGGCACAGATACGCAGTATTTT. This codes for CAARDYGTDTQYF.

The V and J genes are TRBV2 and TRBJ1-1, with 9 bases matching TRBD1. The CDR3 loop spans 15 amino acids. V lost 7 bases to trimming and J lost 2 bases; unmatched junction nucleotides: 8. CDR1 is SNHLY and CDR2 is FYNNEI in the germline V gene. The CDR3 sequence is CASTSGTGINTEAFF. CDR3 nucleotides: TGTGCCAGCACCTCCGGGACAGGGATAAACACTGAAGCTTTCTTT.

V and J are TRBV6-6 and TRBJ1-1, with D possibly matching TRBD1 (6 bases). This CDR3 has 12 amino acids. Trimming took 2 bases from V and 14 from J, leaving 15 bases between them. The V gene's germline CDR1 is MNHNY and CDR2 SVGAGI (reference sequence). This CDR3 reads CASSYGGHGAFF. CDR3 nucleotides: TGTGCCAGCAGTTACGGGGGGCACGGAGCCTTCTTT.

The CDR3 here is CASNGGFIEKLFF. CDR3 coding DNA: TGTGCCAGCAATGGCGGATTCATTGAAAAACTGTTTTTT. V and J are TRBV25-1 and TRBJ1-4; unclear D gene. Looked up from germline, CDR1 is MGHDK and CDR2 is SYGVNS. V lost 7 bases to trimming and J lost 7 bases, with 13 bases between them. The CDR3 is 13 residues long.

The rearrangement joins TRBV30 to TRBJ2-1, with TRBD1 matching over 7 bases. There are 13 residues in the CDR3. CDR1 is GTSNPN and CDR2 is SVGIG in the germline V gene (reference sequence). Trimming removed 7 bases from V and 8 bases from J; junction bases left unmatched: 11. CDR3 in amino acids: CASQGTHLDEQFF. In nucleotides, the CDR3 is TGTGCCTCACAGGGGACCCACTTGGATGAGCAGTTCTTC.

The chain employs TRBV20-1 and TRBJ1-5, with 9 nucleotides matching TRBD1. The germline gives CDR1 DFQATT, CDR2 SNEGSKA (reference sequence). This CDR3 has 17 amino acids. The trim removed 3 bases at V and 2 bases at J, leaving 11 bases unmatched. The CDR3: CSASAPGTGRRNQPQHF. DNA for the CDR3: TGCAGTGCTAGTGCCCCCGGGACAGGGCGGCGCAATCAGCCCCAGCATTTT.

The DNA of the CDR3 is TGTGCCAGCAGCGCGAGCCTAGATCTCGGGGAGCTGTTTTTT. Its protein product is CASSASLDLGELFF. The chain employs TRBV7-2 and TRBJ2-2; D not certain. The germline gives CDR1 SGHTA, CDR2 FQGNSA. The CDR3 extends over 14 amino acids. V gave up 5 bases and J gave up 7 bases, with 14 bases separating them.

This sequence joins TRBV4-3 and TRBJ2-1, with 10 bases fitting TRBD2. The CDR3 consists of 14 residues. Germline lookup yields CDR1 LGHNA and CDR2 YSLEER. V shed 4 bases and J 4 bases; nucleotides not matched to a gene: 1. The CDR3 coding sequence is TGCGCCAGCAGCCCGGGACTAGCGTACAATGAGCAGTTCTTC. This translates into CASSPGLAYNEQFF.

A single count supports this clone. The V gene is TRBV27, the J gene TRBJ1-1; D is unresolved. V was shortened by 4 bases and J by 0 bases, with 9 bases between the two germline ends. Germline CDR1 and CDR2: MNHEY and SMNVEV (reference sequence). This CDR3 comprises 14 residues. CDR3 sequence: CASSSRALNTEAFF. CDR3 sequence (DNA): TGTGCCAGCAGTTCACGGGCCCTGAACACTGAAGCTTTCTTT.

This chain uses TRBV7-9 with TRBJ2-3; D may be TRBD2 (5 bases). The V end lost 2 bases, the J end lost 4 bases, and 13 bases lay between the germline ends. The CDR3 spans 15 residues. CDR1 SEHNR and CDR2 FQNEAQ come from the germline V gene (reference sequence). Written as DNA, the CDR3 is TGTGCCAGCAGCTTAATCACGGGATGGGCAGATACGCAGTATTTT. This encodes CASSLITGWADTQYF. The full variable domain, rest sourced from reference TRBV7-9 and TRBJ2-3, is DTGVSQNPRHKITKRGQNVTFRCDPISEHNRLYWYRQTLGQGPEFLTYFQNEAQLEKSRLLSDRFSAERPKGSFSTLEIQRTEQGDSAMYLCASSLITGWADTQYFGPGTRLTVL.

The V gene is TRBV21-1, the J gene TRBJ1-4; the D segment call TRBD1 is taken from the table without a DNA check. TRBV21-1 is shown as a pseudogene. This CDR3 is 16 amino acids long. The CDR3 nucleotides read TGTGCCAGCAGCAGCGACAGGGAGAGAAAAGGCGAAAAACTGTTTTTT. It is translated as CASSSDRERKGEKLFF.

The chain couples TRBV3-1 (or the pseudogene TRBV3-2) to TRBJ2-5, with a weak D call TRBD2 (6 bases). The CDR3 is 15 residues long. Germline V gives CDR1 LGHDT, CDR2 YNNKEL (reference sequence). The germline V and J ends were trimmed by 0 bases and 4 bases, with 12 bases remaining between them. The CDR3 spells CASSQDPAGRETQYF. The CDR3 nucleotides read TGTGCCAGCAGCCAAGACCCAGCGGGTCGAGAGACCCAGTACTTC.

The V call is TRBV7-3, the J call TRBJ2-1, with D unclear. The CDR3 loop spans 13 amino acids. The V and J ends lost 2 bases and 6 bases respectively, with 8 bases between them. The germline CDR1 and CDR2 sequences are SGHTA and FQGTGA. CDR3 region: CASSLEWGNEQFF. As DNA, the CDR3 is TGTGCCAGCAGCTTAGAATGGGGCAATGAGCAGTTCTTC. The whole variable domain, remainder taken from reference TRBV7-3 and TRBJ2-1, is GAGVSQTPSNKVTEKGKYVELRCDPISGHTALYWYRQSLGQGPEFLIYFQGTGAADDSGLPNDRFFAVRPEGSVSTLKIQRTERGDSAVYLCASSLEWGNEQFFGPGTRLTVL.

The chain links TRBV6-5 to TRBJ2-1; 9 bases are shared with TRBD1. Trimming at V came to 6 bases and at J to 7 bases, leaving 7 bases not matched to a gene. Germline V lookup: CDR1 MNHEY, CDR2 SVGAGI. The CDR3 has 14 amino acids. This chain's CDR3 is CASRHDRGWNEQFF. CDR3 coding DNA: TGTGCCAGCAGGCACGACAGGGGGTGGAATGAGCAGTTCTTC.

The chain combines TRBV27 with TRBJ2-3, with no clear D. Germline V gene data show CDR1 as MNHEY and CDR2 as SMNVEV (reference sequence). The length of the CDR3 is 18 residues. Trimming removed 0 bases from V and 5 bases from J, with 21 bases in between. CDR3 in DNA: TGTGCCAGCAGTTTATCGGCAGATAGTAGTCGGTACGGAGATACGCAGTATTTT. It codes for CASSLSADSSRYGDTQYF.

The chain couples TRBV3-1 (or the pseudogene TRBV3-2) to TRBJ1-5, with 7 bases fitting TRBD1. In germline, CDR1 is LGHDT, CDR2 YNNKEL (reference sequence). The ends lost 0 bases at V and 0 bases at J; junction bases unmatched: 5. This CDR3 region has 17 residues. The CDR3 here is CASSQDHGTVSNQPQHF. CDR3 sequence (DNA): TGTGCCAGCAGCCAAGATCACGGGACAGTTAGCAATCAGCCCCAGCATTTT.

The V and J genes are TRBV6-2 or TRBV6-3 and TRBJ2-1; 7 nucleotides line up with TRBD1. The CDR3 has 14 amino acids. Per the germline V gene, CDR1 is MNHEY and CDR2 is SVGEGT. After removal of 5 bases from V and 2 bases from J, the junction contained 3 bases not matched to a gene. The CDR3 nucleotides are TGTGCCAGCAGTCGGGGACAGACCTACAATGAGCAGTTCTTC. Its translation is CASSRGQTYNEQFF.

The chain links TRBV2 to TRBJ2-7, with D perhaps matching TRBD1 (6 bases). The length of the CDR3 is 12 residues. Germline CDR1 reads SNHLY; CDR2 reads FYNNEI. Trimming took 11 bases from V and 0 from J, leaving 11 bases between them. CDR3 residues: CAGAGDSYEQYF. CDR3 sequence (DNA): TGTGCCGGGGCAGGGGACTCCTACGAGCAGTACTTC.

The genes are TRBV25-1 and TRBJ1-3; D perhaps matches TRBD1 (6 bases). The CDR3 extends over 15 amino acids. Trimming left V 7 bases short and J 1 base short, with 14 bases between. The germline CDR1 and CDR2 sequences are MGHDK and SYGVNS. DNA for the CDR3: TGTGCCAGCAAACCGAAGGGGGTTTCTGGAAACACCATATATTTT. It is translated as CASKPKGVSGNTIYF.

The V and J genes are TRBV3-1 (or the pseudogene TRBV3-2) and TRBJ2-1; 12 bases fit TRBD2. Germline assignment: CDR1 LGHDT and CDR2 YNNKEL (reference sequence). The CDR3 runs to 19 residues. V shed 0 bases, J shed 0 bases, and the junction held 6 bases outside the gene matches. CDR3 loop: CASSQDPSGRADSYNEQFF. CDR3 DNA sequence: TGTGCCAGCAGCCAAGATCCTAGCGGGAGGGCCGACTCCTACAATGAGCAGTTCTTC.

The gene calls are TRBV11-2 and TRBJ2-5, with D possibly matching TRBD2 (5 bases). The V end lost 5 bases, the J end lost 10 bases, and 14 bases lay between the germline ends. CDR1 is SGHAT, CDR2 FQNNGV, per germline. The CDR3 has 12 amino acids. The chain's CDR3 is CASSREGQDQYF. The DNA of the CDR3 is TGTGCCAGCAGCCGAGAGGGTCAGGACCAGTACTTC.

The chain employs TRBV5-1 and TRBJ1-2; the D gene is possibly TRBD1 (5 bases). Germline V gene sequence: CDR1 SGHRS, CDR2 YFSETQ. V was clipped by 1 base and J by 10 bases, with 8 bases between them. The CDR3 extends over 11 amino acids. The CDR3 loop is CASSLTGDYTF. As DNA, the CDR3 is TGCGCCAGCAGCTTGACAGGCGACTACACCTTC.

For the CDR3, the DNA is TGTGCCAGCAGCCCCGGAGGGCGGATCCCCAATGAGCAGTTCTTC. Protein sequence: CASSPGGRIPNEQFF. The chain recombines TRBV5-4 with TRBJ2-1; weak D call: TRBD2 (6 bases). V dropped 4 bases and J dropped 6 bases, with 17 bases sitting between them. The CDR3 contains 15 residues. Germline CDR1 reads SGHNT; CDR2 reads YYREEE (reference sequence).